The present T cell receptor beta chain was sequenced within a study of beta chain features in type 1 diabetes. Trimming took 2 bases from V and 2 from J; bases not matched to a gene: 10. CDR3 size: 17 residues. Germline lookup yields CDR1 SGHVS and CDR2 FQNEAQ. The study reverse transcribed the entire isolated RNA, so it sequenced expressed TCRB transcripts. Here immunoSEQ multiplex PCR was the method, and the copy in TCRdb shows in-frame clones only, minus some. This table holds 300,000 or so clones, under 8.5% found once. A note on this clone: Its antigen is not identified.

Notes on the study in general: More deletions and fewer insertions at VDJ junctions were seen in type 1 diabetes patients.

Based on CD45RO/CCR7/CD25/CD127/CD95/CD27, CD4+ regulatory, stem cell-like memory, naive and central memory cells were sorted. Source material: central memory CD4+ T cells from blood. The source is a woman aged 18-30 years in good health. The chain carries TRBV7-8 and TRBJ2-5, with 8 nucleotides matching TRBD2. CDR3 sequence: CASSLTPGSGGQETQYF. CDR3 coding DNA: TGTGCCAGCAGCTTAACTCCGGGCAGCGGGGGACAAGAGACCCAGTACTTC.